This T cell receptor (beta chain) was retrieved from a study of CD4 T cell repertoires in COVID-19. Study information: After approximately nine days of IL-2 expansion, CFSE-low cells were relabeled and restimulated with other coronavirus spikes.

Donors had recovered from mild-to-severe COVID-19. These memory T cells were uncultured and sequenced directly after ex vivo isolation. CDR3 length: 16 residues. After removal of 5 bases from V and 4 bases from J, the junction contained 11 bases not matched to a gene. Germline values: CDR1 SGHTA, CDR2 FQGNSA. Regarding the study as a whole: SARS-CoV and/or HKU1 spike cultures shared between about 6 and 26% of SARS-CoV-2 clonotypes.

Profiling relied on immunoSEQ multiplex PCR, and the TCRdb table lists in-frame clones only, not all of them. The table includes some 80,000 clones, roughly 85% detected once. Comment on this clone: Its antigen remains unknown.

This TCR came from a human donor who had COVID-19. V usage is TRBV7-2 and J usage is TRBJ1-1; 9 bases agree with TRBD1. The material was CD4+ T cells from peripheral blood, obtained after recovery from COVID-19. Here the CDR3 reads CASSPRTGAFGTEAFF. The DNA of the CDR3 is TGTGCCAGCAGCCCGCGGACAGGGGCTTTTGGCACTGAAGCTTTCTTT.